This passage covers 18 T cell receptor beta chains from one sample sequenced in a study of cytomegalovirus exposure and HLA in healthy donors. This PCR relied on a set of 60 Vbeta primers and 13 Jbeta primers. Only in-frame clones appear in the TCRdb table, and some are missing; sequencing was by immunoSEQ multiplex PCR. The sample holds fewer than 200,000 clones, over 60% seen once. Sequenced material: PBMCs. The receptors were gathered from a woman aged 25 to 45 in good health and CMV-seronegative.

The chain employs TRBV4-1 and TRBJ1-1; D remains ambiguous. Trimming pared 0 bases from V and 10 bases from J, leaving 12 bases between. In germline, CDR1 is MGHRA, CDR2 YSYEKL. The CDR3 runs 13 residues. The CDR3 loop reads CASSQDPSQVAFF. CDR3 DNA: TGCGCCAGCAGCCAAGACCCCAGTCAGGTAGCTTTCTTT.

This clone showed up just a few times. J is TRBJ2-5 and V is TRBV7-2; 10 bases are shared with TRBD1. V was clipped by 8 bases and J by 7 bases; unmatched bases: 4. Germline assignment: CDR1 SGHTA and CDR2 FQGNSA. The CDR3 has 12 amino acids. This CDR3 is CASGRTGGTQYF. The CDR3 DNA reads TGTGCCAGCGGGAGGACAGGGGGGACCCAGTACTTC.

There are a few counts of this clone. V gene TRBV28 combines with J gene TRBJ2-1, with 11 bases lining up with TRBD2. Germline CDR1 and CDR2: MDHEN and SYDVKM. Trimming at V came to 6 bases and at J to 7 bases, leaving 8 bases not matched to a gene. This CDR3 contains 15 residues. CDR3 nucleotides: TGTGCCAGCAGCCCTACTAGCGGGAGCGGTAATGAGCAGTTCTTC. This translates into CASSPTSGSGNEQFF.

CDR3: CASSVGRGGTGQVNTEAFF. The DNA for the CDR3 is TGTGCCAGCAGCGTAGGACGAGGGGGAACCGGACAGGTGAACACTGAAGCTTTCTTT. The V and J genes are TRBV9 and TRBJ1-1; TRBD1 agrees at 7 bases. The CDR3 is made up of 19 amino acids. Germline V gives CDR1 SGDLS, CDR2 YYNGEE. V was pared by 0 bases and J by 0 bases, with 14 bases of the junction left unmatched.

The rearrangement uses TRBV18 and TRBJ1-3; TRBD1 might be the D (6 bases). Germline CDR1 KGHSH, CDR2 LQKENI. This CDR3 spans 15 amino acids. Trimming cost V 0 bases and J 4 bases, with 10 bases left between them. The CDR3 DNA is TGTGCCAGCTCACCACCATCAGGGGCCGGAAACACCATATATTTT. It codes for CASSPPSGAGNTIYF.

This clone has a handful of counts. The rearrangement joins TRBV27 to TRBJ1-1, with a tentative D call TRBD1 (5 bases). The CDR3 extends over 13 amino acids. Per the germline V gene, CDR1 is MNHEY and CDR2 is SMNVEV (reference sequence). Trimming cost V 5 bases and J 4 bases, with 11 bases left between them. CDR3 region: CASSPNGGTEAFF. The CDR3 DNA reads TGTGCCAGCAGTCCTAACGGGGGCACTGAAGCTTTCTTT.

The CDR3 loop reads CASSGTSTEAFF. CDR3 DNA sequence: TGTGCCAGCTCCGGGACATCGACTGAAGCTTTCTTT. This chain links TRBV18 with TRBJ1-1; D possibly corresponds to TRBD1 (6 bases). Per germline, CDR1 KGHSH and CDR2 LQKENI. Trimming shortened V by 6 bases and J by 5 bases, and 10 bases separated the two germline ends. The CDR3 consists of 12 residues.

The rearrangement links TRBV30 to TRBJ1-5; D remains unclear. Trimming pared 7 bases from V and 7 bases from J, leaving 14 bases between. CDR1 and CDR2 (germline): GTSNPN, SVGIG (reference sequence). The CDR3 loop spans 12 amino acids. CDR3 DNA: TGTGCCTCCCAGAACGAGGGACAGCCCCAGCATTTT. Its protein is CASQNEGQPQHF.

The V and J genes are TRBV7-6 and TRBJ2-7, with 9 bases lining up with TRBD2. V trimming: 7 bases; J trimming: 5 bases; junction bases outside the gene matches: 18. The CDR3 contains 17 residues. The germline V gene encodes CDR1 SGHVS and CDR2 FNYEAQ. The CDR3 is CASTGGREGTEIHEQYF. The CDR3, as DNA: TGTGCCAGCACCGGCGGGCGGGAGGGGACCGAAATACACGAGCAGTACTTC.

This chain links TRBV10-3 with TRBJ2-3; 11 bases line up with TRBD2. The CDR3 extends over 18 amino acids. Germline trimming cut 1 base from V and 2 bases from J; bases unmatched to any gene: 8. The germline gives CDR1 ENHRY, CDR2 SYGVKD. CDR3 region: CAISEFSGLAVNTDTQYF. The CDR3 DNA reads as TGTGCCATCAGTGAGTTCTCGGGACTAGCGGTTAACACAGATACGCAGTATTTT.

This chain links TRBV6-1 with TRBJ2-7, with 11 positions matching TRBD1. Per the germline V gene, CDR1 is MNHNS and CDR2 is SASEGT. After removal of 0 bases from V and 3 bases from J, the junction contained 4 bases not matched to a gene. CDR3 length: 16 amino acids. DNA for the CDR3: TGTGCCAGCAGTGAAGCGAGGGGACAGGGGGGCTACGAGCAGTACTTC. It codes for CASSEARGQGGYEQYF.

The chain combines TRBV5-6 with TRBJ1-3, with TRBD1 matching over 10 bases. Germline CDR1 and CDR2: SGHDT and YYEEEE. The CDR3 totals 16 residues. V was pared by 3 bases and J by 2 bases, with 5 bases of the junction left unmatched. The CDR3 region has the DNA TGTGCCAGCAGCTACGGGACAGGGGCGGCTGGAAACACCATATATTTT. Translating gives CASSYGTGAAGNTIYF.

The chain recombines TRBV27 with TRBJ1-6, with D tentatively TRBD1 (6 bases). Germline assignment: CDR1 MNHEY and CDR2 SMNVEV (reference sequence). CDR3 length: 13 residues. Trimming shortened V by 6 bases and J by 10 bases, and 13 bases separated the two germline ends. The CDR3 DNA reads TGTGCCAGCAGAAAAACAGGGTACTCACCCCTCCACTTT. It codes for CASRKTGYSPLHF.

V is TRBV28 and J is TRBJ2-6; tentative D call: TRBD1 (6 bases). Germline assignment: CDR1 MDHEN and CDR2 SYDVKM. This CDR3 contains 16 residues. V lost 3 bases and J lost 0, with 9 bases in between. The chain's CDR3 is CASSFPGHSGANVLTF. Here the CDR3 DNA reads TGTGCCAGCAGTTTTCCGGGACACTCTGGGGCCAACGTCCTGACTTTC.

On this clone itself: Sequence at one end of the junction differs from germline and may be a read error. The chain is built from TRBV7-7 and TRBJ2-2; TRBD2 matches at 7 bases. Germline V CDR1 and CDR2: SSHAT, FNYEAQ (reference sequence). CDR3 length equals 14 residues. The CDR3 sequence: CASSSGRSTGELFF. DNA for the CDR3: TGTGCTAGCAGCTCCGGGAGGTCGACCGGGGAGCTGTTTTTT.

The genes are TRBV7-9 and TRBJ2-2; possibly TRBD2 for D (6 bases). V lost 0 bases, J lost 3 bases, and 11 bases lay in between. Germline lookup yields CDR1 SEHNR and CDR2 FQNEAQ (reference sequence). The CDR3 has 16 amino acids. The CDR3 nucleotides are TGTGCCAGCAGCTTAGCCGGGGGACTGCACACCGGGGAGCTGTTTTTT. The encoded protein is CASSLAGGLHTGELFF. The variable domain in full, completed from reference TRBV7-9 and TRBJ2-2, reads DTGVSQNPRHKITKRGQNVTFRCDPISEHNRLYWYRQTLGQGPEFLTYFQNEAQLEKSRLLSDRFSAERPKGSFSTLEIQRTEQGDSAMYLCASSLAGGLHTGELFFGEGSRLTVL.

The chain employs TRBV30 and TRBJ1-1; D perhaps matches TRBD1 (5 bases). Per germline, CDR1 GTSNPN and CDR2 SVGIG (reference sequence). The V end lost 2 bases, the J end lost 7 bases, and 14 bases lay between the germline ends. This CDR3 is 13 amino acids long. CDR3 coding DNA: TGTGCCTGGAGTAAGGGACTGTTAATTGAAGCTTTCTTT. Translated: CAWSKGLLIEAFF. Filled out from reference TRBV30 and TRBJ1-1, the complete variable domain reads SQTIHQWPATLVQPVGSPLSLECTVEGTSNPNLYWYRQAAGRGLQLLFYSVGIGQISSEVPQNLSASRPQDRQFILSSKKLLLSDSGFYLCAWSKGLLIEAFFGQGTRLTVV.

This chain joins TRBV28 and TRBJ1-1; D is perhaps TRBD1 (5 bases). CDR1 and CDR2 (germline): MDHEN, SYDVKM. V lost 5 bases and J 4 bases, leaving 14 bases between the germline ends. CDR3 length equals 14 residues. In DNA form, the CDR3 reads TGTGCCAGCAGTACGGACACGGCCCTCACTGAAGCTTTCTTT. Protein sequence: CASSTDTALTEAFF.